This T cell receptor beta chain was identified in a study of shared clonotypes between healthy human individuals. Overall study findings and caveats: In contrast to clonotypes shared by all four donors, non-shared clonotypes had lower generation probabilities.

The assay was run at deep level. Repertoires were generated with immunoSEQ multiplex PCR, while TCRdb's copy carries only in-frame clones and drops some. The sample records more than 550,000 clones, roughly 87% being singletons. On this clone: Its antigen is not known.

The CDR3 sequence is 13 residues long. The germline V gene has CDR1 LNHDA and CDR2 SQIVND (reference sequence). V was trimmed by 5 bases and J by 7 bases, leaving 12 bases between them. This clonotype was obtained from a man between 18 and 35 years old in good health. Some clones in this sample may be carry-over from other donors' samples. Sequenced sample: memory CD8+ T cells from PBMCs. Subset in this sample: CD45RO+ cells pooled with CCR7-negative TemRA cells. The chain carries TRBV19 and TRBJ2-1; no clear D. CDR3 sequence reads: CASSPGGVNEQFF. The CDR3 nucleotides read TGTGCCAGTAGTCCTGGTGGGGTAAATGAGCAGTTCTTC.